Many counts were recorded for the clone carrying this T cell receptor (beta chain). Unique molecular identifiers were incorporated during preparation of the TCRbeta library. TCRdb analysed the PCR reads with MiXCR anew, one entry per CDR3 protein. The repertoire consists of 200,000 to 300,000 distinct CDR3 sequences, with approximately 12% occurring once and the leading ten covering about 2.6%. The CDR3 length is 12 residues. The germline V and J ends were trimmed by 4 bases and 0 bases, with 3 bases remaining between them. The entry originates in a study of T-cell reconstitution after alpha-beta-depleted transplantation in children.

This sequence was found in a human donor who donated a stem cell graft to a child with acute lymphoblastic leukemia. This specimen was PBMCs from the stem cell graft donor, taken from the stem cell graft. V is TRBV12-3 or TRBV12-4 and J is TRBJ1-1; D gene ambiguous. CDR3 region: CASSSVNTEAFF. DNA for the CDR3: TGTGCCAGCAGTTCCGTGAACACTGAAGCTTTCTTT.